The 8 T cell receptor beta chains below come from one sample, sequenced in a study of blood T cell repertoires in COVID-19. Measured with immunoSEQ multiplex PCR; TCRdb has only the in-frame clones, and not every one. The table shows 200,000 to 250,000 clones, with around 84% occurring only once. The sample consisted of PBMCs or T cells enriched from blood (not recorded which). Receptors originate from a woman aged 40 to 49 who had recovered from COVID-19.

The chain has TRBV19 and TRBJ2-1, with 8 positions matching TRBD2. The germline gives CDR1 LNHDA, CDR2 SQIVND (reference sequence). The trim removed 3 bases at V and 9 bases at J, leaving 13 bases unmatched. CDR3 size: 16 residues. The CDR3 loop reads CASSIFPAGASGEQFF. The CDR3 DNA reads TGTGCCAGTAGTATCTTCCCAGCGGGAGCCTCTGGTGAGCAGTTCTTC.

The rearrangement uses TRBV29-1 and TRBJ2-1; D may be TRBD2 (5 bases). This CDR3 has 11 residues. Germline assignment: CDR1 SQVTM and CDR2 ANQGSEA. V was clipped by 6 bases and J by 5 bases, with 8 bases between them. CDR3 sequence reads: CSVGLDNEQFF. CDR3 sequence (DNA): TGCAGCGTAGGACTCGACAATGAGCAGTTCTTC.

J is TRBJ1-1 and V is TRBV4-1; 10 bases map to TRBD1. Per germline, CDR1 MGHRA and CDR2 YSYEKL. The trim removed 4 bases at V and 11 bases at J, leaving 4 bases unmatched. This CDR3 contains 12 residues. CDR3 amino acids: CASSRGQGGAFF. The CDR3 DNA follows: TGCGCCAGCAGCCGTGGACAGGGGGGCGCTTTCTTT.

The gene calls are TRBV6-4 and TRBJ2-3, with 9 nucleotides matching TRBD2. V lost 1 base, J lost 6 bases, and 14 bases stayed unmatched. This CDR3 is 18 amino acids long. CDR1 is MRHNA and CDR2 is SNTAGT in the germline V gene. CDR3 region: CASSDWWGGRAPRDTQYF. In DNA, the CDR3 is TGTGCCAGCAGTGACTGGTGGGGCGGGAGGGCCCCACGTGATACGCAGTATTTT.

The CDR3 DNA reads as TGTGCCAGCAGCTTAGTGGGTAGCGGGGCCTACAATGAGCAGTTCTTC. Amino acid sequence: CASSLVGSGAYNEQFF. The genes are TRBV7-2 and TRBJ2-1; 8 bases line up with TRBD2. This CDR3 is 16 amino acids long. After removal of 1 base from V and 2 bases from J, the junction contained 4 bases not matched to a gene. CDR1 is SGHTA and CDR2 is FQGNSA in the germline V gene.

This chain joins TRBV3-1 (or the pseudogene TRBV3-2) and TRBJ1-2; a possible D gene is TRBD1 (5 bases). The germline CDR1 and CDR2 sequences are LGHDT and YNNKEL (reference sequence). V was pared by 4 bases and J by 7 bases, with 13 bases between. The CDR3 totals 13 residues. The CDR3, as DNA: TGTGCCAGCAGCCCGGAGTTCGGGGGTGGCTACACCTTC. Its protein product is CASSPEFGGGYTF.

This chain links TRBV5-6 with TRBJ1-2; no reliable D call. This CDR3 spans 13 amino acids. Trimming cost V 5 bases and J 2 bases, with 10 bases left between them. Germline assignment: CDR1 SGHDT and CDR2 YYEEEE. The CDR3 nucleotides are TGTGCCAGCAGACCCGGACTGAACTATGGCTACACCTTC. Translation: CASRPGLNYGYTF.

V is TRBV30 and J is TRBJ2-2; D possibly corresponds to TRBD2 (5 bases). V was cut by 6 bases and J by 5 bases, with 16 bases left in between. CDR1 and CDR2 from the germline V gene are GTSNPN and SVGIG (reference sequence). This CDR3 has 14 residues. Here the CDR3 reads CACSEAWRTGELFF. Here the CDR3 DNA reads TGTGCCTGCTCCGAGGCCTGGAGGACCGGGGAGCTGTTTTTT.